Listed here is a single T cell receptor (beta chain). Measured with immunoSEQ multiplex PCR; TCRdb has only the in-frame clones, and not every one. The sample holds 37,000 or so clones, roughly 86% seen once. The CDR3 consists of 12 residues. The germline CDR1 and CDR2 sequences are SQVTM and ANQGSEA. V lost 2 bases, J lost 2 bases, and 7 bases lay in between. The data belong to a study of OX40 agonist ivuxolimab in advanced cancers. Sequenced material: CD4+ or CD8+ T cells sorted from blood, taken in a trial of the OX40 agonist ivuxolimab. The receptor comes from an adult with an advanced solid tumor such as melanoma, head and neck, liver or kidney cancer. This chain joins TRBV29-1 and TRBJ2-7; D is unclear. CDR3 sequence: CSVEFGPYEQYF. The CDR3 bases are TGCAGCGTTGAATTCGGTCCCTACGAGCAGTACTTC.